These T cell receptor beta chains were read from a single sample in a study of OX40 agonist ivuxolimab in advanced cancers. The repertoire was sequenced with immunoSEQ multiplex PCR; TCRdb's copy has only in-frame clones and lacks some. This sample has about 44,000 clones; roughly 94% occur once, and the top ten carry approximately 9.9%. Material: CD4+ or CD8+ T cells sorted from blood, obtained in a trial of the OX40 agonist ivuxolimab. The source of these receptors is an adult with an advanced solid tumor such as melanoma, head and neck, liver or kidney cancer. Each CDR3 is given with its conserved first and last residue. Fields, in order: V gene, CDR3 length, J gene, D gene, CDR3 DNA, CDR3 protein. A D gene is named only where the DNA matches it firmly.

TRBV6-5	15	TRBJ2-1	TRBD1	TGTGCCAGCAGCTCCACCGGGACAGGCGACAATGAGCAGTTCTTC	CASSSTGTGDNEQFF
TRBV25-1	15	TRBJ1-5	TRBD1	TGTGCCAGCAGTGGTGGACAGGCCGGCAATCAGCCCCAGCATTTT	CASSGGQAGNQPQHF
TRBV2	16	TRBJ2-3	.	TGTGCCAGCAGGAGGAGTTTGGAGCTAGCAAGAGATACGCAGTATTTT	CASRRSLELARDTQYF
TRBV28	14	TRBJ1-1	.	TGTGCCAGCAGCGAACCTACAGGGAACACTGAAGCTTTCTTT	CASSEPTGNTEAFF
TRBV5-6	12	TRBJ1-4	.	TGTGCCAGCAGCTTGGTGAGGGGGAAACTGTTTTTT	CASSLVRGKLFF
TRBV7-9	16	TRBJ2-3	.	TGTGCCAGCAGCTTAGAGTGGGAGCGGTTGACAGATACGCAGTATTTT	CASSLEWERLTDTQYF
TRBV5-1	15	TRBJ1-6	.	TGCGCCAGCAGTTCCGGGACATCTGTTGGGTCACCCCTCCACTTT	CASSSGTSVGSPLHF
TRBV9	17	TRBJ2-7	.	TGTGCCAGCAGCTTCTCCCCTGGGGGCGGGAGCTCCTACGAGCAGTACTTC	CASSFSPGGGSSYEQYF
TRBV27	17	TRBJ1-5	TRBD1	TGTGCCAGCAGTACGACGACAGGGGGGATAAGCGATCAGCCCCAGCATTTT	CASSTTTGGISDQPQHF
TRBV2	16	TRBJ2-1	.	TGTGCCAGCAGCCGGGACGAAGATATTTCCTACAATGAGCAGTTCTTC	CASSRDEDISYNEQFF
TRBV27	14	TRBJ2-3	.	TGTGCCAGCAGTTTAGGGGTCCTCACAGATACGCAGTATTTT	CASSLGVLTDTQYF
TRBV7-8	13	TRBJ2-7	.	TGTGCCAGCAGCCAAATGGGTAGGGACGAGCAGTACTTC	CASSQMGRDEQYF
TRBV5-1	16	TRBJ2-1	TRBD2	TGCGCCAGCAGCCCGGGACTAGCGGGCGTATACAATGAGCAGTTCTTC	CASSPGLAGVYNEQFF
TRBV19	14	TRBJ1-2	.	TGTGCCTCCTATGCGGGACAAACAAACTATGGCTACACCTTC	CASYAGQTNYGYTF